This T cell receptor (beta chain) was documented in a study of shared clonotypes between healthy human individuals. Regarding the study as a whole: Naive subsets, compared against memory subsets, generally had larger estimated richness values.

Note on this clone: As yet, its antigen is unknown. Distinct nucleotide sequences in the sample also encode this CDR3.

This table comes from immunoSEQ multiplex PCR, and its TCRdb copy is limited to in-frame clones, with some not included. Found here are 1.5 million to 1.9 million clones, 98% of them singletons; the top ten hold roughly 0.45%. Trimming left V 1 base short and J 1 base short, with 8 bases between. CDR3 length equals 14 residues. Germline V lookup: CDR1 SGHTA, CDR2 FQGNSA. This chain connects TRBV7-2 to TRBJ2-7; tentative D call: TRBD1 (6 bases). This receptor was obtained from a man aged 25 to 40 in good health. Sequencing input: naive CD4+ T cells sorted from blood. Sample subset: CD45RA+ positively selected. The CDR3 is CASSLGRGSYEQYF. The CDR3 region has the DNA TGTGCCAGCAGCTTAGGCAGGGGTTCCTACGAGCAGTACTTC.